The TCR beta chain under discussion was sequenced for a study of radiotherapy plus CTLA-4 blockade in lung cancer. A word on this clone: Its antigen remains unidentified.

This table comes from immunoSEQ multiplex PCR, and its TCRdb copy is limited to in-frame clones, with some not included. The table lists 30,000 to 45,000 clones, over 65% of them singletons, with around 9% in the top ten. Findings and limits, study-wide: In blood, tumor-derived TCR clones expanded after radiotherapy plus ipilimumab.

Germline V gene data show CDR1 as SGDLS and CDR2 as YYNGEE. The CDR3 sequence is 12 residues long. V was trimmed by 7 bases and J by 4 bases, leaving 11 bases between them. The receptor was derived from a human donor with non-small cell lung cancer who had stable disease on radiotherapy plus ipilimumab. The chain uses TRBV9 and TRBJ1-2; TRBD1 might be the D (5 bases). The source was peripheral blood, collected from a patient treated with radiotherapy plus ipilimumab. The CDR3: CASGDGSYGYTF. The CDR3, as DNA: TGTGCCAGCGGGGACGGGTCCTATGGCTACACCTTC. Full variable domain (missing parts from reference TRBV9 and TRBJ1-2): DSGVTQTPKHLITATGQRVTLRCSPRSGDLSVYWYQQSLDQGLQFLIQYYNGEERAKGNILERFSAQQFPDLHSELNLSSLELGDSALYFCASGDGSYGYTFGSGTRLTVV.